In this sample, the clone carrying this T cell receptor (beta chain) turned up many times. What it recognizes is unknown. The data are from a study of CD8 T cells in ankylosing spondylitis. Study conclusions and caveats: A CD8+ phenotype characterized the disease-linked clones, which were relatively rare in peripheral blood. Typical of ankylosing spondylitis blood, it appeared, was a TCR beta motif of eight highly homologous variants. Disease-linked clones reportedly showed significant enrichment in matched ankylosing spondylitis synovial fluid.

CDR3 length: 16 amino acids. CDR1 is MDHEN and CDR2 is SYDVKM in the germline V gene. The junction had 11 bases not matched to a gene; V was cut back by 6 bases and J by 3 bases. In making TCR beta libraries, quantitative 5'-RACE with molecular barcodes was used. TCRdb redid the calling of the 5' RACE reads with MiXCR, one entry per CDR3 protein. The top ten clones hold 9.1% of a sample with 300,000 to 400,000 distinct CDR3 sequences, roughly 11% of them seen once. The sample was blood, either unsorted or a sorted T cell fraction (not recorded which). The clonotype was recovered from a female donor with ankylosing spondylitis or in good health (not recorded which). The chain is built from TRBV28 and TRBJ1-5; 7 positions match TRBD1. Here the CDR3 reads CASRPRTGPYNQPQHF. As DNA, the CDR3 is TGTGCCAGCAGACCCCGGACAGGTCCCTACAATCAGCCCCAGCATTTT.